This T cell receptor beta chain was documented in a study of T cells after yellow fever vaccination. Each CDR3 protein gets one entry after TCRdb re-called the 5' RACE reads with MiXCR. There are 100,000 to 150,000 distinct CDR3 sequences in the sample; more than 7.5% occur only once, and about two fifths lies in the top ten. Germline loops: CDR1 MNHEY, CDR2 SVGEGT. V was pared by 2 bases and J by 5 bases, with 11 bases between. The CDR3 contains 14 residues. The rearrangement joins TRBV6-2 or TRBV6-3 to TRBJ2-3; D unclear. The receptor comes from a man aged 18 to 29 who received the YFV17D yellow fever vaccine. The source was CD8+ T cells sorted from PBMCs, collected on the day of the yellow fever booster vaccination. Here the CDR3 DNA reads TGTGCCAGCAGTTACCGGCCCACCGGAGATACGCAGTATTTT. Translating gives CASSYRPTGDTQYF.